The 25 T cell receptor beta chains reported below all come from one sample, sequenced in a study of shared clonotypes between healthy human individuals. Data came from immunoSEQ multiplex PCR; TCRdb stores just in-frame clones and leaves some out. The sample lists fewer than 650,000 clones; over 60% were seen once. Sequencing was performed on PBMCs. The receptors stem from a woman in her thirties or forties in good health. Some clones in this sample may be carry-over from other donors' samples.

This clone was counted only a few times. The chain links TRBV27 to TRBJ2-1; D possibly corresponds to TRBD1 (5 bases). CDR3 size: 15 residues. Germline V lookup: CDR1 MNHEY, CDR2 SMNVEV (reference sequence). Trimming cost V 5 bases and J 5 bases, with 16 bases left between them. CDR3 sequence: CASSLTMDKHNEQFF. The CDR3 DNA sequence: TGTGCCAGCAGTCTTACCATGGACAAACACAATGAGCAGTTCTTC.

This clone was seen only a few times. Written as DNA, the CDR3 is TGTGCCATCAGTGAGTCGGCAGAAGCTTTCTTT. It specifies CAISESAEAFF. The rearrangement joins TRBV10-3 to TRBJ1-1, with D hard to call. CDR3 length: 11 amino acids. Trimming cost V 0 bases and J 8 bases, with 4 bases left between them. The germline CDR1 and CDR2 sequences are ENHRY and SYGVKD.

The J gene is TRBJ2-1, the V gene TRBV19, with 7 bases matching TRBD2. CDR1 is LNHDA, CDR2 SQIVND, per germline (reference sequence). The CDR3 contains 16 residues. Trimming took 1 base from V and 4 from J; bases not matched to a gene: 7. The CDR3 sequence is CASSIGPGGPYNEQFF. CDR3 nucleotides: TGTGCCAGTAGTATAGGACCGGGAGGACCTTACAATGAGCAGTTCTTC.

This clone was observed a single time. This may be a read error: a much more frequent sequence differs by one nucleotide. The chain combines TRBV6-1 with TRBJ2-7; D gene ambiguous. CDR3 size: 12 residues. Germline CDR1 reads MNHNS; CDR2 reads SASEGT. The V gene lost 1 base and the J gene lost 3 bases, with 4 bases spanning the gap. CDR3 loop: CASSEVSYEQYF. Here the CDR3 DNA reads TGTGCCAGCAGTGAAGTCAGCTACGAGCAGTACTTC.

The V and J genes are TRBV15 and TRBJ2-3; D might be TRBD2 (6 bases). This CDR3 contains 16 residues. V was shortened by 5 bases and J by 0 bases, with 15 bases between the two germline ends. Germline CDR1 LNHNV, CDR2 YYDKDF (reference sequence). In DNA form, the CDR3 reads TGTGCCACCAGCGACGGGGGTAGCAGGAGCACAGATACGCAGTATTTT. Translation: CATSDGGSRSTDTQYF.

The sample holds one count of this clone. V gene TRBV10-3 combines with J gene TRBJ2-1, with a possible D match to TRBD2 (6 bases). V lost 5 bases, J lost 9 bases, and 14 bases lay in between. The CDR3 loop spans 13 amino acids. Germline V gene sequence: CDR1 ENHRY, CDR2 SYGVKD. CDR3 residues: CAISSGDSGEQFF. CDR3 nucleotides: TGTGCCATCAGTTCGGGAGATAGCGGTGAGCAGTTCTTC.

This clone appeared many times. This same CDR3 is encoded by further DNA sequences in the sample. The chain recombines TRBV29-1 with TRBJ1-1; a weak D match, TRBD1 (5 bases). This CDR3 is built from 11 residues. Between the trimmed V and J ends, which lost 5 bases and 11 bases, there was a span of 15 bases. Germline loops: CDR1 SQVTM, CDR2 ANQGSEA. The chain's CDR3 is CSVWDGGLAFF. The CDR3 DNA sequence: TGCAGCGTTTGGGACGGAGGTCTGGCTTTCTTT.

The sample holds one count of this clone. Relative to the germline gene, one junction end is altered; a read error may explain this. The chain carries TRBV4-1 and TRBJ1-3; D call uncertain. The CDR3 is 16 amino acids. The germline gives CDR1 MGHRA, CDR2 YSYEKL. The CDR3 spells CACSPPGRDSGNTIYF. The CDR3 DNA reads TGCGCCTGCAGCCCCCCAGGTCGAGATTCTGGAAACACCATATATTTT.

The chain couples TRBV6-1 to TRBJ2-7, with no clear D. The germline gives CDR1 MNHNS, CDR2 SASEGT. The V end lost 1 base, the J end lost 3 bases, and 10 bases lay between the germline ends. This CDR3 is built from 14 residues. The CDR3 DNA sequence: TGTGCCAGCAGTGAAGGCTCGTTCGGCTACGAGCAGTACTTC. It codes for CASSEGSFGYEQYF.

The rearrangement uses TRBV19 and TRBJ2-2; the match to TRBD1 covers 7 bases. CDR1 LNHDA and CDR2 SQIVND come from the germline V gene (reference sequence). V dropped 5 bases and J dropped 3; count of bases not matched to a gene: 3. The CDR3 is 14 residues long. The CDR3 region is CASSFTGDTGELFF. The CDR3 DNA follows: TGTGCCAGTAGTTTTACAGGGGACACCGGGGAGCTGTTTTTT.

This clone was counted a single time. The rearrangement uses TRBV15 and TRBJ2-2, with TRBD1 as a possible D gene (6 bases). The CDR3 spans 16 residues. Germline loops: CDR1 LNHNV, CDR2 YYDKDF (reference sequence). Trimming shortened V by 1 base and J by 2 bases, and 11 bases separated the two germline ends. The CDR3 sequence is CATSRGGTPNTGELFF. The CDR3 nucleotides read TGTGCCACCAGCAGAGGTGGGACACCAAACACCGGGGAGCTGTTTTTT.

V and J are TRBV14 and TRBJ2-2, with 11 bases matching TRBD2. In germline, CDR1 is SGHDN, CDR2 FVKESK. The CDR3 sequence is 15 residues long. V dropped 5 bases and J dropped 4; count of bases not matched to a gene: 3. In DNA, the CDR3 is TGTGCCAGCAGCAAACTAGCGGGGGCCACCGGGGAGCTGTTTTTT. It yields the protein CASSKLAGATGELFF.

This chain links TRBV4-1 with TRBJ2-1; TRBD2 matches at 10 bases. The trim removed 5 bases at V and 13 bases at J, leaving 17 bases unmatched. Germline values: CDR1 MGHRA, CDR2 YSYEKL. This CDR3 is built from 16 residues. The CDR3: CASSSLIASGSLRQFF. The DNA for the CDR3 is TGCGCCAGCAGCTCGTTAATTGCTAGCGGGAGCTTAAGACAGTTCTTC.

The J gene is TRBJ1-3, the V gene TRBV14, with D maybe TRBD1 (5 bases). V lost 5 bases, J lost 4 bases, and 9 bases lay in between. Germline V gives CDR1 SGHDN, CDR2 FVKESK. The CDR3 runs 13 residues. DNA for the CDR3: TGTGCCAGCAGCAGGGGTTCCGGAAACACCATATATTTT. This encodes CASSRGSGNTIYF.

The chain is built from TRBV4-2 and TRBJ2-1, with unresolved D. The CDR3 loop spans 15 amino acids. Germline CDR1 reads LGHNA; CDR2 reads YNFKEQ. Between the trimmed V and J ends, which lost 4 bases and 1 base, there was a span of 11 bases. The CDR3 here is CASSPDLRSYNEQFF. In DNA, the CDR3 is TGTGCCAGCAGCCCCGACCTGCGTTCCTACAATGAGCAGTTCTTC.

The genes are TRBV19 and TRBJ2-2; D perhaps matches TRBD2 (5 bases). CDR1 and CDR2 from the germline V gene are LNHDA and SQIVND (reference sequence). There are 12 residues in the CDR3. The CDR3 region is CAGVSNTGELFF. DNA for the CDR3: TGTGCGGGAGTGTCGAACACCGGGGAGCTGTTTTTT.

The chain uses TRBV7-2 and TRBJ2-1, with TRBD2 as a possible D gene (6 bases). Trimming removed 4 bases from V and 10 bases from J, with 26 bases in between. Looked up from germline, CDR1 is SGHTA and CDR2 is FQGNSA. The CDR3 runs 17 residues. CDR3 amino acids: CASSSTSQDFFGGEQFF. The CDR3 DNA sequence: TGTGCCAGCAGCTCCACGTCCCAAGACTTCTTTGGAGGGGAGCAGTTCTTC.

This clone was counted a few times. The chain joins TRBV18 to TRBJ2-2, with D hard to call. V gave up 1 base and J gave up 2 bases, with 5 bases separating them. The CDR3 is 14 residues long. The germline V gene encodes CDR1 KGHSH and CDR2 LQKENI. DNA of the CDR3: TGTGCCAGCTCACCACGGATCAACACCGGGGAGCTGTTTTTT. As protein: CASSPRINTGELFF.

This rearrangement joins TRBV19 to TRBJ2-7; 7 bases agree with TRBD2. There are 16 residues in the CDR3. Trimming at V came to 6 bases and at J to 0 bases, leaving 11 bases not matched to a gene. Germline V gene lookup returns CDR1 LNHDA and CDR2 SQIVND (reference sequence). For the CDR3, the DNA is TGTGCCAGTAGCCCTATATCGCTAGCGGCCTCCTACGAGCAGTACTTC. Translating it yields CASSPISLAASYEQYF.

This clone was detected ten times or more. The chain combines TRBV30 with TRBJ1-2, with D possibly matching TRBD1 (5 bases). Germline loops: CDR1 GTSNPN, CDR2 SVGIG (reference sequence). Trimming shortened V by 0 bases and J by 5 bases, and 10 bases separated the two germline ends. The CDR3 spans 13 residues. The CDR3 DNA follows: TGTGCCTGGAGTGTACAGGCGGAGTATGGCTACACCTTC. Its translation: CAWSVQAEYGYTF. Variable domain in full (rest from reference TRBV30 and TRBJ1-2): SQTIHQWPATLVQPVGSPLSLECTVEGTSNPNLYWYRQAAGRGLQLLFYSVGIGQISSEVPQNLSASRPQDRQFILSSKKLLLSDSGFYLCAWSVQAEYGYTFGSGTRLTVV.

J is TRBJ1-4 and V is TRBV7-9; D is perhaps TRBD1 (6 bases). CDR1 is SEHNR and CDR2 is FQNEAQ in the germline V gene (reference sequence). Trimming removed 5 bases from V and 7 bases from J, with 11 bases in between. The length of the CDR3 is 13 residues. DNA for the CDR3: TGTGCCAGCAGCCCCCGAGGGGGTGAAAAACTGTTTTTT. Protein: CASSPRGGEKLFF.

The chain is built from TRBV29-1 and TRBJ2-5; 8 bases map to TRBD1. Per germline, CDR1 SQVTM and CDR2 ANQGSEA. This CDR3 has 13 residues. V lost 4 bases, J lost 5 bases, and 6 bases stayed unmatched. The chain's CDR3 is CSVVRGRGETQYF. The CDR3 nucleotides are TGCAGCGTTGTCAGGGGGCGCGGGGAGACCCAGTACTTC.

The genes are TRBV5-1 and TRBJ1-1, with TRBD1 as a possible D gene (6 bases). V lost 1 base and J 5 bases, leaving 15 bases between the germline ends. The CDR3 runs 15 residues. Germline V lookup: CDR1 SGHRS, CDR2 YFSETQ. The CDR3 DNA sequence: TGCGCCAGCAGCTTGTCTTGGGGGGCGAGTACTGAAGCTTTCTTT. This gives the protein CASSLSWGASTEAFF.

CDR3 sequence reads: CASSPPGAYGYTF. In DNA, the CDR3 is TGTGCCAGCTCACCCCCTGGAGCCTATGGCTACACCTTC. The chain joins TRBV18 to TRBJ1-2; no reliable D call. This CDR3 comprises 13 residues. V lost 3 bases to trimming and J lost 4 bases, with 9 bases between them. CDR1 and CDR2 (germline): KGHSH, LQKENI.

The chain combines TRBV2 with TRBJ2-3, with 8 bases aligning to TRBD2. Per the germline V gene, CDR1 is SNHLY and CDR2 is FYNNEI. The CDR3 extends over 15 amino acids. The ends lost 6 bases at V and 4 bases at J; junction bases unmatched: 9. CDR3 sequence reads: CASSLSTGGSDTQYF. The CDR3, as DNA: TGTGCCAGCAGCTTGTCGACGGGAGGGTCAGATACGCAGTATTTT.